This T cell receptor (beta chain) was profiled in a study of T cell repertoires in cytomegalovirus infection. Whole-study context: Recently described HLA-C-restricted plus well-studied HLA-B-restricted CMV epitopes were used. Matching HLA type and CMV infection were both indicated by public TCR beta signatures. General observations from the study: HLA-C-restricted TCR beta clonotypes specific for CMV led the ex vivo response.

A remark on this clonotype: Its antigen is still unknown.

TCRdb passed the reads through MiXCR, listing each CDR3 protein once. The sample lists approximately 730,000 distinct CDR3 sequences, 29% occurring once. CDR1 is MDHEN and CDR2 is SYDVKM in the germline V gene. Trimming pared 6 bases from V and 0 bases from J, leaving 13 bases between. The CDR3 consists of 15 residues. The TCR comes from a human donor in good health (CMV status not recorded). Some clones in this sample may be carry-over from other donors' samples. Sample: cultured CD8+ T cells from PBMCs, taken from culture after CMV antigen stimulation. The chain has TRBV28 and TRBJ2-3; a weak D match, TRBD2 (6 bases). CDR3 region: CASSPHSGSTDTQYF. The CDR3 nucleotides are TGTGCCAGCAGCCCACACAGCGGGAGCACAGATACGCAGTATTTT.